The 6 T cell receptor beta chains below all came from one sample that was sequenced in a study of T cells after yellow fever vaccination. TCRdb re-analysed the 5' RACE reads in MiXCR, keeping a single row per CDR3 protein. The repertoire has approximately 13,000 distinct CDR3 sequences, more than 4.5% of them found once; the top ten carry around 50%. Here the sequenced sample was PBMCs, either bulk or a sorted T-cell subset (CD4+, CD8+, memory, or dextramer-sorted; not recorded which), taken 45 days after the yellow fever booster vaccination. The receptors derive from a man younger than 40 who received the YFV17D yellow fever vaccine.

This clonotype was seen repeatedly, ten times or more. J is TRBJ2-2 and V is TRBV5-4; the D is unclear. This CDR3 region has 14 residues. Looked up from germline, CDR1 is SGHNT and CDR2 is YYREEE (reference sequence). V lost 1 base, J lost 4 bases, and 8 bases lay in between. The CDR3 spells CASSLFLTTGELFF. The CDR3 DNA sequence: TGTGCCAGCAGCTTGTTTTTGACCACCGGGGAGCTGTTTTTT. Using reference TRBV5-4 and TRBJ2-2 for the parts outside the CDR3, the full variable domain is ETGVTQSPTHLIKTRGQQVTLRCSSQSGHNTVSWYQQALGQGPQFIFQYYREEENGRGNFPPRFSGLQFPNYSSELNVNALELDDSALYLCASSLFLTTGELFFGEGSRLTVL.

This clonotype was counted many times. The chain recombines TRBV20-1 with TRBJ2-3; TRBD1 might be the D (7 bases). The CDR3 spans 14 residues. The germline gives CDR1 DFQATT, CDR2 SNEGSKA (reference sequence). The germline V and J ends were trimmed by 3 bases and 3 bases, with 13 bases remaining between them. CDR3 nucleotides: TGCAGTGCTAGGCGGAGGGGGCTGACAGATACGCAGTATTTT. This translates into CSARRRGLTDTQYF.

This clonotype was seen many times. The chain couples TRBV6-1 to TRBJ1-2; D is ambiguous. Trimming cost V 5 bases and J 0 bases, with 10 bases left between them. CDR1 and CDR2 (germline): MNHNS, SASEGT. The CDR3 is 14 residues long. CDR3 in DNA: TGTGCCAGCAGTCGGACCGGAGCTAACTATGGCTACACCTTC. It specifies CASSRTGANYGYTF.

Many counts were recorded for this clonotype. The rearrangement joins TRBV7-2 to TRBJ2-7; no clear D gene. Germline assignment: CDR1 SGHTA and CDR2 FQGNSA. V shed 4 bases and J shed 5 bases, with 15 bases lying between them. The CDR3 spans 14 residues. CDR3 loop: CASSSPFSSHEQYF. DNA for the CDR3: TGTGCCAGCAGCTCACCCTTTTCCAGCCACGAGCAGTACTTC. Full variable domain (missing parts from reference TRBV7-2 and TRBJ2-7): GAGVSQSPSNKVTEKGKDVELRCDPISGHTALYWYRQSLGQGLEFLIYFQGNSAPDKSGLPSDRFSAERTGGSVSTLTIQRTQQEDSAVYLCASSSPFSSHEQYFGPGTRLTVT.

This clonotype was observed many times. CDR3 loop: CSVETSGSTDTQYF. The CDR3 nucleotides read TGCAGCGTTGAAACTAGCGGAAGCACAGATACGCAGTATTTT. V and J are TRBV29-1 and TRBJ2-3, with 8 positions matching TRBD2. The CDR3 length is 14 residues. Per the germline V gene, CDR1 is SQVTM and CDR2 is ANQGSEA. J was trimmed by 0 bases and V by 2 bases; bases with no gene match: 1.

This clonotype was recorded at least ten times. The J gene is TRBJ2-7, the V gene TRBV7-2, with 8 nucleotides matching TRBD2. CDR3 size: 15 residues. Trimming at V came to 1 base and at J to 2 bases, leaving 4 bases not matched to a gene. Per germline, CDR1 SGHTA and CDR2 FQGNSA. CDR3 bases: TGTGCCAGCAGCTTAGAAAGCGGGAGCCCCTACGAGCAGTACTTC. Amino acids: CASSLESGSPYEQYF.